Only a few counts were recorded for the clone carrying this T cell receptor (beta chain). Its antigen is not identified. Time point here: persistent/refractory GD, antithyroid drugs over 5 years with positive TRAb. RNA isolated from PBMCs was used to make the TCR library. Blood from the periphery, about 9 milliliters in all, was drawn into EDTA tubes. The data derive from a study of regulatory T cells in long-lasting Graves disease. Study-wide points: Persistent cases of Graves' showed reduced TCR diversity relative to newly diagnosed patients. Accuracy might have suffered from few samples.

Relying on iRepertoire HTBI primers and Arm-PCR of CDR3 regions, the team built TCR beta libraries. TCRdb ran MiXCR on the multiplex PCR reads and lists one entry per CDR3 protein. The sample carries roughly 490,000 distinct CDR3 sequences, less than 25% recorded once. Unmatched junction bases numbered 11, after V lost 3 bases and J lost 4 bases. The CDR3 covers 18 residues. Per the germline V gene, CDR1 is LNHDA and CDR2 is SQIVND (reference sequence). The TCR sequence derives from a female donor with Graves disease. The rearrangement links TRBV19 to TRBJ2-6; 8 bases match TRBD1. Sequencing used peripheral blood mononuclear cells (PBMCs), obtained when the disease was refractory, from a patient treated with antithyroid drugs. The CDR3 protein is CASSIEVQGAAGANVLTF. CDR3 sequence (DNA): TGTGCCAGTAGTATCGAGGTGCAGGGGGCGGCCGGGGCCAACGTCCTGACTTTC.